The clone carrying this T cell receptor beta chain occurred a few times. Treatment reported: some 20 received Ad26.COV2.S at low or high dose, single or two shots; five or six received placebo; per-sample allocation not given. Material that was analyzed had been drawn on day 63 after the first vaccine or placebo injection. An Ad26 vector expressing Wuhan-strain SARS-CoV-2 spike constituted the vaccine. The data stem from a study of Ad26.COV2.S vaccination and SARS-CoV-2 variants. Libraries were prepared by immunoSEQ multiplex PCR; TCRdb keeps only in-frame clonotypes and omits some of them. The data hold hundreds of thousands of clones, with roughly nine tenths observed a single time. This CDR3 spans 15 amino acids. Per the germline V gene, CDR1 is LNHDA and CDR2 is SQIVND (reference sequence). Trimming at V came to 3 bases and at J to 0 bases, leaving 4 bases not matched to a gene.

The material sequenced was peripheral blood, taken in a trial of Ad26.COV2.S vaccine versus placebo. The chain links TRBV19 to TRBJ1-1, with TRBD1 matching over 7 bases. The TCR was taken from a person between 18 and 65 years old who received the Ad26.COV2.S COVID-19 vaccine or a placebo. CDR3 sequence reads: CASSIGTAVNTEAFF. DNA for the CDR3: TGTGCCAGTAGTATCGGGACAGCAGTGAACACTGAAGCTTTCTTT.